Listed below are T cell receptor beta chains from one sample, sequenced in a study of blood T cell repertoires in COVID-19. Libraries were prepared by immunoSEQ multiplex PCR; TCRdb keeps only in-frame clonotypes and omits some of them. Of roughly 160,000 clones in the sample, about 88% were seen once. Sequenced material: peripheral blood. All receptors come from a man aged 18 to 29 with acute or convalescent COVID-19. Each CDR3 is given with its conserved first and last residue. Each record gives: V gene, CDR3 protein.

V: TRBV9; CDR3: CASSVSQSGANVLTF
V: TRBV7-9; CDR3: CASTISGEQYF
V: TRBV10-3; CDR3: CAMRGTGGNYEQYF
V: TRBV3-1/TRBV3-2; CDR3: CASSQDQRGTEAFF
V: TRBV4-1; CDR3: CASSQVAGTQYF
V: TRBV4-2; CDR3: CASSQAVQGSEQYF
V: TRBV6-5; CDR3: CASSIGQGPTDTQYF
V: TRBV7-9; CDR3: CASYGGRGQSYEQYF
V: TRBV4-1; CDR3: CASSQVSRSYEQYF
V: TRBV5-1; CDR3: CASSTSIAGVASGTDTQYF
V: TRBV30; CDR3: CAWRRTGNEKLFF
V: TRBV25-1; CDR3: CASSEIGQARTNEKLFF
V: TRBV12-3/TRBV12-4; CDR3: CASSGTGVGAFF
V: TRBV9; CDR3: CASSAQDFSGNTIYF
V: TRBV7-2; CDR3: CASSLGLGTFHF
V: TRBV30; CDR3: CAWTLGGGGAGETQYF
V: TRBV10-3; CDR3: CAISDNNSPLHF